The 31 T cell receptor beta chains below come from one sample, sequenced in a study of early T cells in non-severe SARS-CoV-2 infection. Each CDR3 protein is one row after TCRdb ran MiXCR on the 5' RACE reads. Here the sample spans over 45,000 distinct CDR3 sequences, about 7.1% being singletons. The material sequenced was whole blood, taken at baseline. These TCRs come from an adult who was a healthcare worker with PCR-confirmed SARS-CoV-2 infection or an uninfected control (not recorded which).

This clonotype was seen only a few times. The V gene is TRBV28, the J gene TRBJ2-5; D is ambiguous. V was clipped by 2 bases and J by 1 base, with 8 bases between them. The CDR3 sequence is 14 residues long. The germline V gene has CDR1 MDHEN and CDR2 SYDVKM. CDR3 amino acids: CASSLARTQETQYF. The CDR3 DNA reads TGTGCCAGCAGTTTAGCCAGAACCCAAGAGACCCAGTACTTC.

The chain couples TRBV29-1 to TRBJ2-5; 7 nucleotides agree with TRBD1. The CDR3 has 13 amino acids. From germline, CDR1 is SQVTM and CDR2 ANQGSEA. Unmatched junction bases numbered 4, after V lost 4 bases and J lost 2 bases. CDR3 sequence reads: CSVGRGQQETQYF. The CDR3 nucleotides read TGCAGCGTTGGCAGGGGACAGCAAGAGACCCAGTACTTC.

The sample holds many counts of this clonotype. The J gene is TRBJ2-7, the V gene TRBV9; D uncertain. The CDR3 covers 15 residues. The V gene lost 4 bases and the J gene lost 3 bases, with 17 bases spanning the gap. The V gene's germline CDR1 is SGDLS and CDR2 YYNGEE. The CDR3 region is CASSPVPDRGYEQYF. For the CDR3, the DNA is TGTGCCAGCAGCCCCGTGCCCGATCGAGGCTACGAGCAGTACTTC.

This clonotype has only a few counts. This rearrangement joins TRBV6-5 to TRBJ1-3; perhaps TRBD1 as D (5 bases). CDR1 is MNHEY and CDR2 is SVGAGI in the germline V gene. V lost 6 bases, J lost 0 bases, and 12 bases lay in between. This CDR3 has 15 amino acids. The CDR3 loop reads CASSLGLPSGNTIYF. The CDR3, as DNA: TGTGCCAGCAGCCTGGGGCTCCCCTCTGGAAACACCATATATTTT.

The genes are TRBV6-5 and TRBJ1-6; 8 positions match TRBD1. Unmatched junction bases numbered 3, after V lost 6 bases and J lost 5 bases. The CDR3 is 14 amino acids. CDR1 and CDR2 from the germline V gene are MNHEY and SVGAGI. The CDR3 loop reads CASRLTGDNSPLHF. CDR3 coding DNA: TGTGCCAGCAGATTGACAGGGGATAATTCACCCCTCCACTTT.

This clonotype occurred a few times. The genes are TRBV9 and TRBJ2-3; perhaps TRBD2 as D (5 bases). Germline loops: CDR1 SGDLS, CDR2 YYNGEE. V dropped 4 bases and J dropped 4 bases, with 13 bases sitting between them. CDR3 length: 14 amino acids. This chain's CDR3 is CASSLRLAPDTQYF. CDR3 DNA: TGTGCCAGCAGCCTCCGTCTAGCCCCAGATACGCAGTATTTT.

The gene calls are TRBV7-2 and TRBJ2-5; TRBD1 matches 7 bases. The CDR3 covers 12 residues. V dropped 1 base and J dropped 7; count of bases not matched to a gene: 0. Germline CDR1 reads SGHTA; CDR2 reads FQGNSA. The chain's CDR3 is CASSLDRGTQYF. The CDR3 bases are TGTGCCAGCAGCTTAGACAGGGGGACCCAGTACTTC.

Only a few counts were recorded for this clonotype. This chain connects TRBV2 to TRBJ2-1; 8 nucleotides agree with TRBD2. This CDR3 contains 16 residues. After removal of 11 bases from V and 3 bases from J, the junction contained 15 bases not matched to a gene. CDR1 and CDR2 from the germline V gene are SNHLY and FYNNEI. Written as DNA, the CDR3 is TGTGCCGCCCAGACGTCCGGGACTAGTAACTACAATGAGCAGTTCTTC. This sequence encodes CAAQTSGTSNYNEQFF.

Within the sample, this clonotype is medium-sized. The chain combines TRBV27 with TRBJ1-5; TRBD1 is a possible D gene (5 bases). V lost 0 bases and J 7 bases, leaving 10 bases between the germline ends. The CDR3 sequence is 14 residues long. CDR1 MNHEY and CDR2 SMNVEV come from the germline V gene (reference sequence). The CDR3 coding sequence is TGTGCCAGCAGTTTATCCCAAGGGACCCAGCCCCAGCATTTT. Residues: CASSLSQGTQPQHF.

This clonotype was found many times. The chain uses TRBV12-3 or TRBV12-4 and TRBJ1-6, with 7 bases aligning to TRBD1. This CDR3 contains 15 residues. V trimming: 6 bases; J trimming: 7 bases; junction bases outside the gene matches: 9. CDR3 DNA sequence: TGTGCCAGCAGCCCCCCAGGGGGTCCGAATTCACCCCTCCACTTT. Translated: CASSPPGGPNSPLHF.

This clonotype was picked up many times. The chain carries TRBV20-1 and TRBJ1-6; 8 positions match TRBD1. Germline values: CDR1 DFQATT, CDR2 SNEGSKA (reference sequence). This CDR3 spans 13 amino acids. J lost 7 bases, V lost 5 bases, and 4 bases had no gene match. CDR3 protein: CSARQGLNSPLHF. In DNA form, the CDR3 reads TGCAGTGCTCGACAGGGGCTAAATTCACCCCTCCACTTT.

This clonotype was observed many times. The rearrangement links TRBV12-3 or TRBV12-4 to TRBJ1-5; perhaps TRBD1 as D (6 bases). The CDR3 loop spans 16 amino acids. The V gene lost 5 bases and the J gene lost 7 bases, with 21 bases spanning the gap. CDR3 sequence (DNA): TGTGCCAGCAGTGGGGGCTCGGAGCGGGGCACGCAGCCCCAGCATTTT. It encodes CASSGGSERGTQPQHF.

This clonotype occurred a few times. This chain uses TRBV7-9 with TRBJ2-1; TRBD1 might be the D (6 bases). Trimming took off 3 bases at V and 1 base at J, with 13 bases between the two ends. The CDR3 has 16 residues. Germline-derived CDR1 and CDR2 are SEHNR and FQNEAQ (reference sequence). CDR3 nucleotides: TGTGCCAGCAGCTTGGGCACAGGGTTTTCCTACAATGAGCAGTTCTTC. Translation: CASSLGTGFSYNEQFF.

The chain is built from TRBV7-9 and TRBJ2-3; 7 nucleotides agree with TRBD1. The ends lost 6 bases at V and 4 bases at J; junction bases unmatched: 4. The germline V gene encodes CDR1 SEHNR and CDR2 FQNEAQ (reference sequence). The CDR3 is 13 amino acids. In DNA form, the CDR3 reads TGTGCCAGCAGACAGACAGGGCCAGATACGCAGTATTTT. It specifies CASRQTGPDTQYF.

The rearrangement links TRBV28 to TRBJ2-7, with TRBD1 matching over 7 bases. The CDR3 runs to 19 residues. The V segment lost 4 bases and the J segment 3 bases; nucleotides outside the gene matches: 21. The V gene's germline CDR1 is MDHEN and CDR2 SYDVKM. The CDR3: CASSSDQDRWGVSHYEQYF. As DNA, the CDR3 is TGTGCCAGCAGTTCAGATCAGGACAGGTGGGGCGTTAGCCACTACGAGCAGTACTTC.

This clonotype was counted at least ten times. The chain combines TRBV7-2 with TRBJ1-2; D gene unclear. Germline assignment: CDR1 SGHTA and CDR2 FQGNSA. Trimming removed 5 bases at V and 5 bases at J, with 12 bases between. This CDR3 has 13 residues. This chain's CDR3 is CASSAYSSYGYTF. CDR3 sequence (DNA): TGTGCCAGCAGCGCATACTCCTCTTATGGCTACACCTTC.

In its sample, this clonotype was seen many times. The V call is TRBV20-1, the J call TRBJ2-3; 11 bases line up with TRBD2. V lost 3 bases, J lost 4 bases, and 9 bases stayed unmatched. The CDR3 consists of 16 residues. Germline lookup yields CDR1 DFQATT and CDR2 SNEGSKA (reference sequence). CDR3 bases: TGCAGTGCTAGTAGCTCTAGCGGGGGGCGCGCAGATACGCAGTATTTT. Translating it yields CSASSSSGGRADTQYF.

The rearrangement uses TRBV5-1 and TRBJ2-5; D gene ambiguous. Trimming took off 5 bases at V and 4 bases at J, with 15 bases between the two ends. Germline V gene lookup returns CDR1 SGHRS and CDR2 YFSETQ. The CDR3 loop spans 14 amino acids. Written as DNA, the CDR3 is TGCGCCAGCAGTTCGGGCCAATTACTAGAGACCCAGTACTTC. Protein: CASSSGQLLETQYF. Together with reference TRBV5-1 and TRBJ2-5, the CDR3 gives the full variable domain: KAGVTQTPRYLIKTRGQQVTLSCSPISGHRSVSWYQQTPGQGLQFLFEYFSETQRNKGNFPGRFSGRQFSNSRSEMNVSTLELGDSALYLCASSSGQLLETQYFGPGTRLLVL.

This clonotype was counted between two and nine times. The chain carries TRBV5-6 and TRBJ1-1, with D tentatively TRBD1 (5 bases). CDR3 size: 14 residues. Per the germline V gene, CDR1 is SGHDT and CDR2 is YYEEEE. V was pared by 5 bases and J by 1 base, with 12 bases between. In DNA form, the CDR3 reads TGTGCCAGCAGAAAAATGGGACGGAACACTGAAGCTTTCTTT. Its protein product is CASRKMGRNTEAFF.

This clonotype was counted many times. The chain links TRBV19 to TRBJ1-2, with D possibly TRBD1 on 5 matching bases. CDR3 length: 13 residues. Per germline, CDR1 LNHDA and CDR2 SQIVND (reference sequence). The ends were cut back, 11 bases at V and 11 bases at J, with 24 bases in the middle. In nucleotides, the CDR3 is TGTGCCCCAGACTCGGGACGGCTTAGGGGATACACCTTC. The encoded protein is CAPDSGRLRGYTF.

The rearrangement uses TRBV5-6 and TRBJ1-2; maybe TRBD1 (6 bases). Germline CDR1 and CDR2: SGHDT and YYEEEE. Trimming removed 3 bases at V and 2 bases at J, with 14 bases between. This CDR3 spans 15 amino acids. In nucleotides, the CDR3 is TGTGCCAGCAGCTACGGAGGGGGGGCGAACTATGGCTACACCTTC. It is translated as CASSYGGGANYGYTF.

In its sample, this clonotype ranks as medium-sized (0.01 to 0.1%). This chain connects TRBV7-2 to TRBJ2-5; no definite D call. Germline V gives CDR1 SGHTA, CDR2 FQGNSA. The V and J ends lost 2 bases and 5 bases respectively, with 12 bases between them. This CDR3 is built from 14 residues. CDR3 sequence: CASSLKISSETQYF. Written as DNA, the CDR3 is TGTGCCAGCAGCTTAAAGATTAGCTCGGAGACCCAGTACTTC. The full variable domain, in which reference TRBV7-2 and TRBJ2-5 provide the parts outside the CDR3, is GAGVSQSPSNKVTEKGKDVELRCDPISGHTALYWYRQSLGQGLEFLIYFQGNSAPDKSGLPSDRFSAERTGGSVSTLTIQRTQQEDSAVYLCASSLKISSETQYFGPGTRLLVL.

This clonotype was counted at least ten times. The chain employs TRBV2 and TRBJ2-3; unclear D gene. Germline V CDR1 and CDR2: SNHLY, FYNNEI. The ends were cut back, 2 bases at V and 3 bases at J, with 9 bases in the middle. This CDR3 contains 14 residues. DNA for the CDR3: TGTGCCAGCAGTGAACTCGGCCGAACAGATACGCAGTATTTT. Encoded protein: CASSELGRTDTQYF.

This clonotype was counted many times. The gene calls are TRBV29-1 and TRBJ2-7; D is possibly TRBD2 (5 bases). Trimming removed 5 bases at V and 0 bases at J, with 14 bases between. The germline V gene encodes CDR1 SQVTM and CDR2 ANQGSEA. The length of the CDR3 is 14 residues. The DNA for the CDR3 is TGCAGCGTTTTGCTGGGAGCAAGCTCCTACGAGCAGTACTTC. This translates into CSVLLGASSYEQYF.

This clonotype was counted ten times or more. This chain uses TRBV6-6 with TRBJ1-5; possible D gene TRBD1, 5 bases. Germline values: CDR1 MNHNY, CDR2 SVGAGI (reference sequence). The CDR3 is 14 amino acids. V was trimmed by 8 bases and J by 0 bases, leaving 11 bases between them. CDR3 nucleotide sequence: TGTGCCAGCTCAGGGAGTAATAGCAATCAGCCCCAGCATTTT. This codes for CASSGSNSNQPQHF.

The V and J genes are TRBV28 and TRBJ1-5; a possible D gene is TRBD1 (5 bases). CDR3 length: 15 amino acids. Trimming took 5 bases from V and 0 from J, leaving 11 bases between them. Germline-derived CDR1 and CDR2 are MDHEN and SYDVKM. CDR3: CASSAQGYSNQPQHF. CDR3 nucleotide sequence: TGTGCCAGCAGTGCCCAGGGATATAGCAATCAGCCCCAGCATTTT. Full variable domain (missing parts from reference TRBV28 and TRBJ1-5): DVKVTQSSRYLVKRTGEKVFLECVQDMDHENMFWYRQDPGLGLRLIYFSYDVKMKEKGDIPEGYSVSREKKERFSLILESASTNQTSMYLCASSAQGYSNQPQHFGDGTRLSIL.

The table lists this clonotype with many counts. The genes are TRBV5-1 and TRBJ2-2; no firm D call. Per the germline V gene, CDR1 is SGHRS and CDR2 is YFSETQ. The CDR3 sequence is 13 residues long. V was pared by 0 bases and J by 5 bases, with 5 bases between. The CDR3 region has the DNA TGCGCCAGCAGCTTGGTTCCGACCGGGGAGCTGTTTTTT. Protein: CASSLVPTGELFF. Using reference TRBV5-1 and TRBJ2-2 for the parts outside the CDR3, the full variable domain is KAGVTQTPRYLIKTRGQQVTLSCSPISGHRSVSWYQQTPGQGLQFLFEYFSETQRNKGNFPGRFSGRQFSNSRSEMNVSTLELGDSALYLCASSLVPTGELFFGEGSRLTVL.

This clonotype was counted ten times or more. This chain uses TRBV4-3 with TRBJ2-7; 7 positions match TRBD1. The CDR3 totals 15 residues. The germline gives CDR1 LGHNA, CDR2 YSLEER. With V trimmed by 0 bases and J by 2 bases, 4 bases remained unmatched. The CDR3 DNA sequence: TGCGCCAGCAGCCAAGATCACAGGGGAGCCTACGAGCAGTACTTC. Translated, it gives CASSQDHRGAYEQYF.

V gene TRBV5-1 combines with J gene TRBJ2-5; D uncertain. The CDR3 has 13 residues. Germline-derived CDR1 and CDR2 are SGHRS and YFSETQ. V was cut by 0 bases and J by 5 bases, with 8 bases left in between. CDR3 in amino acids: CASSLDYRETQYF. The CDR3, as DNA: TGCGCCAGCAGCTTGGATTACCGCGAGACCCAGTACTTC.

This clonotype appeared many times. The V and J genes are TRBV4-3 and TRBJ1-3; D is unclear. Germline CDR1 is LGHNA and CDR2 is YSLEER. V lost 2 bases and J lost 4, with 15 bases in between. The CDR3 is 16 amino acids. The CDR3 loop reads CASSQQWQRRGNTIYF. For the CDR3, the DNA is TGCGCCAGCAGCCAACAATGGCAGAGAAGGGGAAACACCATATATTTT.

This clonotype was observed many times. The chain is built from TRBV11-2 and TRBJ2-7; TRBD1 agrees at 9 bases. The CDR3 totals 15 residues. Germline values: CDR1 SGHAT, CDR2 FQNNGV. V lost 3 bases to trimming and J lost 2 bases; unmatched junction nucleotides: 5. As DNA, the CDR3 is TGTGCCAGCAGCTTTCCCGGACAGGGGACCTACGAGCAGTACTTC. Translation: CASSFPGQGTYEQYF.